Each of the 2 T cell receptor beta chains below was sequenced from the same sample in a study of blood T cell repertoires in COVID-19. Generated by immunoSEQ multiplex PCR, the TCRdb table keeps only in-frame clones and is missing some. The sample includes 90,000 to 120,000 clones, 88% of them seen just once. The sequenced sample consisted of peripheral blood. The receptors originated from a man aged 45-60 years with active or convalescent COVID-19.

The chain couples TRBV7-9 to TRBJ2-7, with a possible D match to TRBD2 (6 bases). This CDR3 is 12 amino acids long. Germline CDR1 SEHNR, CDR2 FQNEAQ (reference sequence). Deletions cut 5 bases from V and 7 bases from J, with 12 bases between. The CDR3 loop reads CASSPNRGEQYF. CDR3 bases: TGTGCCAGCAGCCCAAACCGGGGGGAGCAGTACTTC. The full variable domain, with the rest looked up from reference TRBV7-9 and TRBJ2-7, is DTGVSQNPRHKITKRGQNVTFRCDPISEHNRLYWYRQTLGQGPEFLTYFQNEAQLEKSRLLSDRFSAERPKGSFSTLEIQRTEQGDSAMYLCASSPNRGEQYFGPGTRLTVT.

V is TRBV28 and J is TRBJ2-3; 13 bases are a match to TRBD2. Losses at the gene ends were 5 bases for V and 4 bases for J; bases not matched to a gene: 9. The length of the CDR3 is 17 residues. Per germline, CDR1 MDHEN and CDR2 SYDVKM. CDR3 sequence (DNA): TGTGCCAGCAGTCGGACTAGCGGGAGTATCCTCTCAGATACGCAGTATTTT. Its translation: CASSRTSGSILSDTQYF.